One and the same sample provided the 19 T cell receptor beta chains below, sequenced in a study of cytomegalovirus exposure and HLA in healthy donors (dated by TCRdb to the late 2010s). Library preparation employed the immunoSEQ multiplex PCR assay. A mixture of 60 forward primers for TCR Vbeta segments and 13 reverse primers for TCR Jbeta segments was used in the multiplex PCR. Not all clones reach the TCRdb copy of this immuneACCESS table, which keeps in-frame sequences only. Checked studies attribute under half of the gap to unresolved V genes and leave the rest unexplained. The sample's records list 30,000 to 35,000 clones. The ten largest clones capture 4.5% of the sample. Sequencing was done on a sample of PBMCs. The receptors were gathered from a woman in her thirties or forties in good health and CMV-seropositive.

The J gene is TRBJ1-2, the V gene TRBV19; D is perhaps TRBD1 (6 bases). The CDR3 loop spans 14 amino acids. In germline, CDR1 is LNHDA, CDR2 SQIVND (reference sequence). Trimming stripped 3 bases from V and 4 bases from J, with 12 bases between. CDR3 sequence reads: CASSISGGGYGYTF. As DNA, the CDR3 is TGTGCCAGTAGTATTAGTGGGGGCGGCTATGGCTACACCTTC. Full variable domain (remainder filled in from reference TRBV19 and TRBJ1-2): DGGITQSPKYLFRKEGQNVTLSCEQNLNHDAMYWYRQDPGQGLRLIYYSQIVNDFQKGDIAEGYSVSREKKESFPLTVTSAQKNPTAFYLCASSISGGGYGYTFGSGTRLTVV.

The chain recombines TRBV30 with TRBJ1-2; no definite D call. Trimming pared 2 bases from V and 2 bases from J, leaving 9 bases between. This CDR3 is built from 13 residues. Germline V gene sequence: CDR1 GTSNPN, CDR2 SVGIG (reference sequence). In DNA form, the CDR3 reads TGTGCCTGGAGTTCGTCAGGAAACTATGGCTACACCTTC. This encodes CAWSSSGNYGYTF.

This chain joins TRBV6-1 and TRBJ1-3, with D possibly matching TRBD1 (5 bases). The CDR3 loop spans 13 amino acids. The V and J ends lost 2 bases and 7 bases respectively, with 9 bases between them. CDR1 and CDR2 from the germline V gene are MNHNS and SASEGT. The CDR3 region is CASSESGLNTIYF. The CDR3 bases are TGTGCCAGCAGTGAATCAGGGTTGAACACCATATATTTT.

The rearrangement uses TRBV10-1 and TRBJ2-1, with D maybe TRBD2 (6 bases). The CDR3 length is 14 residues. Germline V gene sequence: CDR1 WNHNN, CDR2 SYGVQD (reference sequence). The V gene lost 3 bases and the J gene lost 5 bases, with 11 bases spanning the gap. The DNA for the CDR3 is TGCGCCAGCAGTGAAGCTAGCGCAAACAATGAGCAGTTCTTC. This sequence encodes CASSEASANNEQFF.

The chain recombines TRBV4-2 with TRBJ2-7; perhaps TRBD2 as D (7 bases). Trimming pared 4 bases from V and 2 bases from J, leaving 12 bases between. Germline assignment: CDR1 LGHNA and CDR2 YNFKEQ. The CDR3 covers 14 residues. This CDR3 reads CASSPGGPAYEQYF. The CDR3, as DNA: TGTGCCAGCAGCCCCGGGGGGCCCGCCTACGAGCAGTACTTC.

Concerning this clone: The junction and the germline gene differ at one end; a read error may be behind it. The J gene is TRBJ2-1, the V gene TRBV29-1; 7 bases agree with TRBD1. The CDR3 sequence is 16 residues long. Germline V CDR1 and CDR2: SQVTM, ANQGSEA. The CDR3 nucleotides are TGCAGCGGGACGGGGTCACAGGGGCGCTCCGACAATGAGCAGTTCTTC. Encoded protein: CSGTGSQGRSDNEQFF.

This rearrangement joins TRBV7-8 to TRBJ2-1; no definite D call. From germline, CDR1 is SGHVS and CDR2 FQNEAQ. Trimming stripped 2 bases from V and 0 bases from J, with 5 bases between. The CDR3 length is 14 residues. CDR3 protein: CASSLYSSYNEQFF. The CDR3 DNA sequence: TGTGCCAGCAGCTTATACAGCTCCTACAATGAGCAGTTCTTC.

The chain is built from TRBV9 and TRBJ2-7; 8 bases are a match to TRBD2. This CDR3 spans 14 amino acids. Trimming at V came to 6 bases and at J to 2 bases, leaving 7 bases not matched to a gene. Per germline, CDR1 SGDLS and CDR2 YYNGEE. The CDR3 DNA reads TGTGCCAGCACCGCGGGAGGATCTACCTACGAGCAGTACTTC. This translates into CASTAGGSTYEQYF. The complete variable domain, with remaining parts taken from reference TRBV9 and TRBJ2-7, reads DSGVTQTPKHLITATGQRVTLRCSPRSGDLSVYWYQQSLDQGLQFLIQYYNGEERAKGNILERFSAQQFPDLHSELNLSSLELGDSALYFCASTAGGSTYEQYFGPGTRLTVT.

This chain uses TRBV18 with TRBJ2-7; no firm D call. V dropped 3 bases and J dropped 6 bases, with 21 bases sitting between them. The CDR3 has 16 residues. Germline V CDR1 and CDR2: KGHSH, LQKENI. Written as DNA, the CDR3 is TGTGCCAGCTCACCCAATCCAGCTAGGCCTCGCTTCGAGCAGTACTTC. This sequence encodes CASSPNPARPRFEQYF.

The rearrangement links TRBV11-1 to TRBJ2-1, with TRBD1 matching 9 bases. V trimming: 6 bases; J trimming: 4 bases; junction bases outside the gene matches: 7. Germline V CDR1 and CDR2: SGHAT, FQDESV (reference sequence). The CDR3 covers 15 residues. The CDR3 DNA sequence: TGTGCCAGCAGACCCCGGGGACAGGGATACAATGAGCAGTTCTTC. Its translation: CASRPRGQGYNEQFF.

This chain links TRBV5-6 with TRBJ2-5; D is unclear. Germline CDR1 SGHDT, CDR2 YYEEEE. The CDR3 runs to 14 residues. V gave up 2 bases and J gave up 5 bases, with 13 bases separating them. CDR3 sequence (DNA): TGTGCCAGCAGCTTCGTGGCAGGTGGCGAGACCCAGTACTTC. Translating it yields CASSFVAGGETQYF.

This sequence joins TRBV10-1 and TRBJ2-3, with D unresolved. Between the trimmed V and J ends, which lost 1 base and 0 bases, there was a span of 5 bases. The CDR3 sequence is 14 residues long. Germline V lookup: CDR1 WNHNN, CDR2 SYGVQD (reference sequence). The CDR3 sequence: CASSEFRSTDTQYF. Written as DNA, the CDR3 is TGCGCCAGCAGTGAGTTCAGAAGCACAGATACGCAGTATTTT.

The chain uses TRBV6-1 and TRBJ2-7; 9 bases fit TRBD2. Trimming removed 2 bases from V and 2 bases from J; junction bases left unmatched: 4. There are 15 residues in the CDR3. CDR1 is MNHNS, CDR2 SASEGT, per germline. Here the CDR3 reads CASSEPGLAPYEQYF. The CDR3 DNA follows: TGTGCCAGCAGTGAACCGGGACTAGCACCCTACGAGCAGTACTTC.

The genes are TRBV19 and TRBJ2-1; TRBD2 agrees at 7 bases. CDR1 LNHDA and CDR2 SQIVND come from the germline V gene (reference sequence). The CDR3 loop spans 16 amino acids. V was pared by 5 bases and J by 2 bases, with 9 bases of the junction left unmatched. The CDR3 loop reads CASSWLAGVAYNEQFF. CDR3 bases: TGTGCCAGTAGTTGGTTGGCGGGAGTGGCCTACAATGAGCAGTTCTTC.

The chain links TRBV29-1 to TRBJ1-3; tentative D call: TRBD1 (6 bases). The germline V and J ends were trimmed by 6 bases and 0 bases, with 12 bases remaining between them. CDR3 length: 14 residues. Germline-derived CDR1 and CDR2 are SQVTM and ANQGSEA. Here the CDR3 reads CSVTDRSSGNTIYF. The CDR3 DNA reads TGCAGCGTCACCGACAGGAGCTCTGGAAACACCATATATTTT.

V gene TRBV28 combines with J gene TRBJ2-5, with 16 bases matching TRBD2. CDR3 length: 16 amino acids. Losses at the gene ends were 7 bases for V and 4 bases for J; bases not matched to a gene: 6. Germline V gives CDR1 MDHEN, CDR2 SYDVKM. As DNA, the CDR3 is TGTGCCAGCATGGGGACTAGCGGGAGGGCGGGAGAGACCCAGTACTTC. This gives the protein CASMGTSGRAGETQYF.

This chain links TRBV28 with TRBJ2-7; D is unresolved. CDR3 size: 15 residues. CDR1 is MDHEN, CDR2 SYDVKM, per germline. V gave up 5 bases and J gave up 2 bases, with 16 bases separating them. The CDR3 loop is CASSQPTPPTYEQYF. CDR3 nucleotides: TGTGCCAGCAGTCAACCTACCCCCCCTACCTACGAGCAGTACTTC.

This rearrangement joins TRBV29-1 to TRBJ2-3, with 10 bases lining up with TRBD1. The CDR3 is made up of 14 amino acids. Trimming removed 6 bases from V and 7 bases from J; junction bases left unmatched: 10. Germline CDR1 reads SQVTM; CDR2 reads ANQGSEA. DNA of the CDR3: TGCAGCGTCGAACCAGTTGACAGGGGGCATACGCAGTATTTT. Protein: CSVEPVDRGHTQYF.

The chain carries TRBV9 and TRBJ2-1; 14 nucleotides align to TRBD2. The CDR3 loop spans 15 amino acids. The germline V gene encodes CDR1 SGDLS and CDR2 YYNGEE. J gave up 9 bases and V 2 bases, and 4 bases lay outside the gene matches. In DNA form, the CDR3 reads TGTGCCAGCAGCGTGGGGACTAGCGGGAGTAGTGAGCAGTTCTTC. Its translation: CASSVGTSGSSEQFF.